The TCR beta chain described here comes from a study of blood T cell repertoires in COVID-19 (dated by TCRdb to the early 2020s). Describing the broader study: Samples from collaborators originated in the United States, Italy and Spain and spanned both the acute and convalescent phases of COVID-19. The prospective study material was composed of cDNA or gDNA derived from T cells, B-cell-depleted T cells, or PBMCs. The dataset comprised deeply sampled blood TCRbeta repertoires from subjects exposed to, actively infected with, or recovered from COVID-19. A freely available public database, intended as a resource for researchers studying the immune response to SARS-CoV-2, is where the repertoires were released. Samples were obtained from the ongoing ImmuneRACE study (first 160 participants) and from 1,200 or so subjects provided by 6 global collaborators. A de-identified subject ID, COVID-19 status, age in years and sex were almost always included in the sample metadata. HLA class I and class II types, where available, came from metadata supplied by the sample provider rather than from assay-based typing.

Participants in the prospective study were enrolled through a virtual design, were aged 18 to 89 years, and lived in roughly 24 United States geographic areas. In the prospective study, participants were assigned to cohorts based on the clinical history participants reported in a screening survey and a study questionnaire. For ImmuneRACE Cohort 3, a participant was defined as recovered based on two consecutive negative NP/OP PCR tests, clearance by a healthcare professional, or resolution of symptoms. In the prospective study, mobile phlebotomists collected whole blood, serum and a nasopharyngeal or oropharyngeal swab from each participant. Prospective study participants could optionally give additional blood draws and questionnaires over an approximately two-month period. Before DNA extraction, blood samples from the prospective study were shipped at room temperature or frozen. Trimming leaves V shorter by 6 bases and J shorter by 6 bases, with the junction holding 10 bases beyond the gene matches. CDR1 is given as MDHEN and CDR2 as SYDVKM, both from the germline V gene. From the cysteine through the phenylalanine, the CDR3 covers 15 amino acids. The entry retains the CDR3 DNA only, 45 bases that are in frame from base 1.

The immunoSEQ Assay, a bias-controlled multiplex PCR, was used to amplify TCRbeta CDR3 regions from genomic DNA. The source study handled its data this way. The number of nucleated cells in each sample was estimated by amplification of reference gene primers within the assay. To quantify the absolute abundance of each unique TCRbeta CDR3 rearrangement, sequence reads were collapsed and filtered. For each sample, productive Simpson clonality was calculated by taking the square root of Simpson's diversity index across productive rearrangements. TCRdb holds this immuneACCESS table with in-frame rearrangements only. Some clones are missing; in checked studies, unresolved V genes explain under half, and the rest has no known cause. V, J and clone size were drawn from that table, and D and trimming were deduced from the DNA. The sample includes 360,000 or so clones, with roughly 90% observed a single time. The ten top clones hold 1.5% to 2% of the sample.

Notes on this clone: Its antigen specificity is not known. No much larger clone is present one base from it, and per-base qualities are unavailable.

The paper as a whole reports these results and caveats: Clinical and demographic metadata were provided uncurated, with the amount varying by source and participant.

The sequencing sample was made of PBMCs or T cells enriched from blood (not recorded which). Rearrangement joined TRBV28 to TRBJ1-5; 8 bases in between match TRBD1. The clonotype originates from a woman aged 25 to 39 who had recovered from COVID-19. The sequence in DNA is TGTGCCAGCAGGGATGGACAGGGAGGTAGTCAGCCCCAGCATTTT. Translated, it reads CASRDGQGGSQPQHF.